This TCR beta chain was obtained from a study of identifying expanded T cells in peripheral blood. This clone has only a few counts. Per germline, CDR1 LNHDA and CDR2 SQIVND (reference sequence). This CDR3 contains 13 residues. Trimming cost V 10 bases and J 0 bases, with 10 bases left between them. Measured with immunoSEQ multiplex PCR; TCRdb has only the in-frame clones, and not every one. There are 95,000 or so clones in the sample; 70% to 90% occur only once, and 5.6% lies in the top ten. This clonotype originated in a person aged 18 to 70 in good health. Sequencing was carried out using blood. The V gene is TRBV19, the J gene TRBJ2-4; D not certain. CDR3 DNA: TGTGCCACCGCGAATATAGCCAAAAACATTCAGTACTTC. Residues: CATANIAKNIQYF.